This T cell receptor (beta chain) emerged from a study of blood T cells in healthy people across ages. Combining a sample-barcoded 5' primer with a J-beta primer mix, a second PCR ran for roughly 7 to 12 cycles. One entry per CDR3 protein, called by TCRdb with MiXCR from the 5' RACE reads. This repertoire shows approximately 850,000 distinct CDR3 sequences, nearly 60% found once; its top ten account for around 22%. There are 13 residues in the CDR3. CDR1 and CDR2 (germline): LGHDT, YNNKEL (reference sequence). V was trimmed by 1 base and J by 7 bases, leaving 10 bases between them. This chain connects TRBV3-1 to TRBJ1-1, with a weak D call TRBD1 (5 bases). Sequences were obtained from blood. The TCR comes from a young man in good health. The CDR3 reads CASSQGFQGEAFF. The CDR3 nucleotides are TGTGCCAGCAGCCAAGGATTCCAGGGTGAAGCTTTCTTT.